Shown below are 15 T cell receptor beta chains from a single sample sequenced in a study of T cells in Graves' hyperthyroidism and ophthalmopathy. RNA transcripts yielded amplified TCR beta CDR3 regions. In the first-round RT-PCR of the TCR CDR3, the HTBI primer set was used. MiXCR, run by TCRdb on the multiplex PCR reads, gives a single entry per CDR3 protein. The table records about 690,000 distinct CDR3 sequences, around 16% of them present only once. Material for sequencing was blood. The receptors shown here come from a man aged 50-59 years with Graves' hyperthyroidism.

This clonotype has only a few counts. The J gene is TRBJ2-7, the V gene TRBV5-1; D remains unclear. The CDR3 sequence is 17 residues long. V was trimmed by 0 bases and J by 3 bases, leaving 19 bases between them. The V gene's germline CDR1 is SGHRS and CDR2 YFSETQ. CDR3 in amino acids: CASSLDGSKNYYYEQYF. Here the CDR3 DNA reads TGCGCCAGCAGCTTGGATGGAAGTAAGAACTACTACTACGAGCAGTACTTC.

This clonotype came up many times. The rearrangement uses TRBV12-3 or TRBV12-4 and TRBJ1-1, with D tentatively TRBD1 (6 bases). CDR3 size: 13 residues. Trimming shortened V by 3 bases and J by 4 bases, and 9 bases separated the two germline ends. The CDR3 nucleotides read TGTGCCAGCAGTTTGACAGGTCCCACTGAAGCTTTCTTT. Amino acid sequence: CASSLTGPTEAFF.

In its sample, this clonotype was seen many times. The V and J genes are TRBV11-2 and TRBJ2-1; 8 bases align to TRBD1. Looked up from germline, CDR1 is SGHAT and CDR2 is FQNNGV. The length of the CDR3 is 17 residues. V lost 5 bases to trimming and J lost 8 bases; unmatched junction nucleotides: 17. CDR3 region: CASSLQTVRLGQDEQFF. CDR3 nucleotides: TGTGCCAGCAGCCTTCAGACAGTACGACTGGGACAGGATGAGCAGTTCTTC.

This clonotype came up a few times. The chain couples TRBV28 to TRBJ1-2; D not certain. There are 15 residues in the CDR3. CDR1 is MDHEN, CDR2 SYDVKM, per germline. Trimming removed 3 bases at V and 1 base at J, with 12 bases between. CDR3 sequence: CASSFGNPLNYGYTF. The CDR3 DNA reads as TGTGCCAGCAGTTTTGGAAATCCTCTTAACTATGGCTACACCTTC.

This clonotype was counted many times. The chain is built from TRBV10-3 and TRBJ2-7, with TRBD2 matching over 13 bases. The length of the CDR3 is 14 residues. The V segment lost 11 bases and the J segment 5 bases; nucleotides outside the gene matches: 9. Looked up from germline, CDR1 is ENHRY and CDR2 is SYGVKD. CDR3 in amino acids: CASNGGLAGDEQYF. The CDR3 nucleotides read TGTGCCTCGAATGGTGGACTAGCGGGAGACGAGCAGTACTTC.

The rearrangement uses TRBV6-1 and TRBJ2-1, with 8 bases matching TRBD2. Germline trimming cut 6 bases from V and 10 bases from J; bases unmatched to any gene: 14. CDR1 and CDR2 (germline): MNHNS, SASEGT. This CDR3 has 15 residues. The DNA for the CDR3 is TGTGCCAGCAGCGCTCCGGGACTAGTCTTAAAAGAGCAGTTCTTC. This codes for CASSAPGLVLKEQFF.

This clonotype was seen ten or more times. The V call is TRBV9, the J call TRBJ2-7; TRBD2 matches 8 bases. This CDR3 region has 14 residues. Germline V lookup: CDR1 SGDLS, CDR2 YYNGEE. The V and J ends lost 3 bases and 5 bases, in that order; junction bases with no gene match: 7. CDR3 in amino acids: CASSGGGTINEQYF. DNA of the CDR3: TGTGCCAGCAGCGGCGGGGGGACAATTAACGAGCAGTACTTC.

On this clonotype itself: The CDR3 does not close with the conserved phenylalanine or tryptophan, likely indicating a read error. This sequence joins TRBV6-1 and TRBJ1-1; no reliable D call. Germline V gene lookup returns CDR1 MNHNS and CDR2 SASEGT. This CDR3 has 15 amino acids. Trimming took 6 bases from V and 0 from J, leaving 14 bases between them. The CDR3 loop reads CASRPIRAMNTEAFL. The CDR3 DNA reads TGTGCCAGCAGACCTATCAGAGCTATGAACACTGAAGCTTTCCTT.

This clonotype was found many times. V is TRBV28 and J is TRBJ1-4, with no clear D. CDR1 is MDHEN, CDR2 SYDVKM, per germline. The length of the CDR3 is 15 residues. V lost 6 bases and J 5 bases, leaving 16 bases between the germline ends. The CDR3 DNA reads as TGTGCCAGCAGACCTTGGGGTAACTCAAATGAAAAACTGTTTTTT. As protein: CASRPWGNSNEKLFF.

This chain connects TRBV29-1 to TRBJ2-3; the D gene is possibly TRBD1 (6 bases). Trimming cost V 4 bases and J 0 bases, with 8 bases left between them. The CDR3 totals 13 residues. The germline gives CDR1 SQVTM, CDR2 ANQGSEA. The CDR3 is CSVAQGSTDTQYF. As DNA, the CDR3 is TGCAGCGTTGCACAGGGAAGCACAGATACGCAGTATTTT.

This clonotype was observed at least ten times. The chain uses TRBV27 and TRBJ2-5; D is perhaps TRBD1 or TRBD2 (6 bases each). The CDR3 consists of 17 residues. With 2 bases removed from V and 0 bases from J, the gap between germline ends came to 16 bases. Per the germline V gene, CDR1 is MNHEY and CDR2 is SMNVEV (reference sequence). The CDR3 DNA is TGTGCCAGCAGTTTAATCGGGGGCAGGACAAACCAAGAGACCCAGTACTTC. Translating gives CASSLIGGRTNQETQYF.

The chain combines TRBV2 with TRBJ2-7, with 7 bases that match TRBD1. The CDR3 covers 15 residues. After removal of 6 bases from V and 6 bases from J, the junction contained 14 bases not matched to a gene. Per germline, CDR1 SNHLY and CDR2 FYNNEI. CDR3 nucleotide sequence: TGTGCCAGCAGGGTACAGGGGATTGCATCTGGCGAGCAGTACTTC. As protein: CASRVQGIASGEQYF.

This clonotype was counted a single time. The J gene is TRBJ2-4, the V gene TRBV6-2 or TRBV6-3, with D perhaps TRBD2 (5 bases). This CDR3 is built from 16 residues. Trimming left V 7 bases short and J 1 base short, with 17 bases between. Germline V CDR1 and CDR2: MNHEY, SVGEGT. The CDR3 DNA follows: TGTGCCAGCACCCCTTTGAGTCCGGGGGCCAAAAACATTCAGTACTTC. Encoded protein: CASTPLSPGAKNIQYF.

CDR3 residues: CASAQTGHTYEQYF. The CDR3 DNA follows: TGTGCCAGCGCACAAACGGGACACACCTACGAGCAGTACTTC. The chain links TRBV3-1 to TRBJ2-7; TRBD1 might be the D (6 bases). Deletions cut 8 bases from V and 2 bases from J, with 16 bases between. CDR3 length: 14 residues. The germline CDR1 and CDR2 sequences are LGHDT and YNNKEL (reference sequence).

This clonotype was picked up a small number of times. The CDR3, as DNA: TGTGCCAGCAGCTTAGCGCCCAAAGGGAACACTGAAGCTTTCTTT. Amino acids: CASSLAPKGNTEAFF. The genes are TRBV7-9 and TRBJ1-1; no firm D call. Trimming cost V 0 bases and J 1 base, with 9 bases left between them. Germline lookup yields CDR1 SEHNR and CDR2 FQNEAQ (reference sequence). This CDR3 is 15 amino acids long.